Each of the 16 T cell receptor beta chains below was sequenced from the same sample in a study of cytomegalovirus exposure and HLA in healthy donors. A multiplex PCR was run with 60 Vbeta primers and 13 Jbeta primers. Generated by immunoSEQ multiplex PCR, the TCRdb table keeps only in-frame clones and is missing some. The sample holds about 100,000 clones; over 60% are singletons and the top ten take roughly 4.2%. Sequenced material: PBMCs. Receptors were obtained from a male donor in good health and CMV-seronegative.

The DNA for the CDR3 is TGTGCCAGCAGGCTAACAGGGGCGAGTGAGCAGTACTTC. This translates into CASRLTGASEQYF. The rearrangement uses TRBV27 and TRBJ2-7; 7 bases match TRBD1. Germline V gene data show CDR1 as MNHEY and CDR2 as SMNVEV (reference sequence). V shed 6 bases and J 7 bases; nucleotides not matched to a gene: 9. The CDR3 runs to 13 residues.

The chain carries TRBV5-1 and TRBJ1-4; D possibly corresponds to TRBD1 (6 bases). There are 15 residues in the CDR3. The germline V gene encodes CDR1 SGHRS and CDR2 YFSETQ. V lost 1 base, J lost 7 bases, and 14 bases lay in between. CDR3 sequence (DNA): TGCGCCAGCAGCTTGCGAGGGGCCAGGGGTGAAAAACTGTTTTTT. This translates into CASSLRGARGEKLFF.

The chain employs TRBV6-5 and TRBJ2-1, with 12 bases matching TRBD2. Germline V gives CDR1 MNHEY, CDR2 SVGAGI. The CDR3 length is 14 residues. V lost 5 bases and J lost 7; bases outside the gene matches: 3. CDR3 sequence: CASSPGTSGNEQFF. The CDR3 bases are TGTGCCAGCAGTCCCGGGACTAGCGGGAATGAGCAGTTCTTC.

This clone was recorded a few times. CDR3 sequence: CASSLGAGEETQYF. The CDR3 DNA reads TGTGCCAGCAGCTTGGGGGCAGGGGAAGAGACCCAGTACTTC. This chain links TRBV5-6 with TRBJ2-5; weak D call: TRBD1 (6 bases). Trimming removed 0 bases from V and 3 bases from J, with 9 bases in between. The germline V gene encodes CDR1 SGHDT and CDR2 YYEEEE. This CDR3 comprises 14 residues.

The chain combines TRBV11-3 with TRBJ2-7; D remains ambiguous. CDR1 and CDR2 from the germline V gene are SGHNT and YENEEA. Trimming removed 1 base at V and 3 bases at J, with 7 bases between. This CDR3 region has 13 residues. The CDR3 here is CASSLGSIYEQYF. Here the CDR3 DNA reads TGTGCCAGCAGCTTAGGCAGTATCTACGAGCAGTACTTC.

This sequence joins TRBV30 and TRBJ2-5; 7 bases agree with TRBD2. Germline CDR1 reads GTSNPN; CDR2 reads SVGIG (reference sequence). There are 12 residues in the CDR3. The junction had 1 base not matched to a gene; V was cut back by 3 bases and J by 3 bases. The CDR3 sequence is CAWSLAEETQYF. In DNA form, the CDR3 reads TGTGCCTGGAGCCTAGCGGAAGAGACCCAGTACTTC.

The chain links TRBV6-4 to TRBJ2-7; 7 bases map to TRBD1. Germline CDR1 MRHNA, CDR2 SNTAGT. This CDR3 region has 18 residues. Unmatched junction bases numbered 15, after V lost 0 bases and J lost 4 bases. CDR3 amino acids: CASSDSIRPRDRVYEQYF. CDR3 in DNA: TGTGCCAGCAGTGACTCGATAAGGCCCCGGGACAGAGTTTACGAGCAGTACTTC.

The chain employs TRBV5-4 and TRBJ1-1; maybe TRBD1 (6 bases). V lost 1 base, J lost 0 bases, and 10 bases lay in between. Germline V gives CDR1 SGHNT, CDR2 YYREEE (reference sequence). The CDR3 length is 15 residues. CDR3 bases: TGTGCCAGCAGCTTGTCTGGGACACTGAACACTGAAGCTTTCTTT. Amino acid sequence: CASSLSGTLNTEAFF.

This clone was picked up a small number of times. This chain joins TRBV4-1 and TRBJ1-1; 7 bases fit TRBD1. The ends lost 0 bases at V and 5 bases at J; junction bases unmatched: 9. Looked up from germline, CDR1 is MGHRA and CDR2 is YSYEKL. The length of the CDR3 is 16 residues. CDR3 loop: CASSQDPPQGVTEAFF. The CDR3 DNA sequence: TGCGCCAGCAGCCAAGATCCCCCCCAGGGGGTTACTGAAGCTTTCTTT.

The chain carries TRBV7-9 and TRBJ2-1, with D perhaps matching TRBD1 (6 bases). The CDR3 sequence is 17 residues long. V was pared by 1 base and J by 6 bases, with 19 bases between. Germline V CDR1 and CDR2: SEHNR, FQNEAQ (reference sequence). As DNA, the CDR3 is TGTGCCAGCAGCTTAGAGTCTGAGTGGGGGCTGTTCAATGAGCAGTTCTTC. Residues: CASSLESEWGLFNEQFF.

The chain recombines TRBV5-4 with TRBJ2-1; 8 bases align to TRBD2. CDR1 is SGHNT and CDR2 is YYREEE in the germline V gene (reference sequence). This CDR3 comprises 16 residues. V was pared by 3 bases and J by 1 base, with 6 bases of the junction left unmatched. Here the CDR3 reads CASSSGGFRSYNEQFF. DNA of the CDR3: TGTGCCAGCAGCTCGGGGGGGTTTCGGTCCTACAATGAGCAGTTCTTC. The entire variable domain, with the rest obtained from reference TRBV5-4 and TRBJ2-1, is as follows: ETGVTQSPTHLIKTRGQQVTLRCSSQSGHNTVSWYQQALGQGPQFIFQYYREEENGRGNFPPRFSGLQFPNYSSELNVNALELDDSALYLCASSSGGFRSYNEQFFGPGTRLTVL.

This chain uses TRBV25-1 with TRBJ1-1; D uncertain. The V gene lost 0 bases and the J gene lost 2 bases, with 13 bases spanning the gap. This CDR3 is 16 amino acids long. The V gene's germline CDR1 is MGHDK and CDR2 SYGVNS. CDR3 protein: CASSEYLGGGNTEAFF. The CDR3, as DNA: TGTGCCAGCAGTGAATATCTAGGTGGAGGTAACACTGAAGCTTTCTTT.

This rearrangement joins TRBV27 to TRBJ2-1, with TRBD2 matching 10 bases. The V gene's germline CDR1 is MNHEY and CDR2 SMNVEV (reference sequence). The length of the CDR3 is 15 residues. The V gene end was trimmed by 6 bases and the J gene end by 5 bases; junction bases not matched to a gene: 7. This chain's CDR3 is CASSLTSGAHNEQFF. The CDR3 DNA is TGTGCCAGCAGCTTAACTAGCGGGGCCCACAATGAGCAGTTCTTC.

V usage is TRBV5-1 and J usage is TRBJ2-1; 9 bases fit TRBD2. This CDR3 spans 17 amino acids. The V and J ends lost 0 bases and 4 bases, in that order; junction bases with no gene match: 8. CDR1 SGHRS and CDR2 YFSETQ come from the germline V gene. The CDR3 nucleotides are TGCGCCAGCAGCTTGGCCATTAGCGGGAGAGTTTACAATGAGCAGTTCTTC. Translated, it gives CASSLAISGRVYNEQFF.

This clone has just a few counts. The chain links TRBV4-1 to TRBJ1-1; D call uncertain. This CDR3 contains 15 residues. Germline V lookup: CDR1 MGHRA, CDR2 YSYEKL. V dropped 3 bases and J dropped 4 bases, with 15 bases sitting between them. In DNA form, the CDR3 reads TGCGCCAGCAGCCAGCGACATGACCTGGTCACTGAAGCTTTCTTT. It codes for CASSQRHDLVTEAFF.

The rearrangement links TRBV7-9 to TRBJ2-5; D possibly corresponds to TRBD2 (6 bases). Gene TRBJ2-7 matches the end of the DNA better, so the J call may be wrong. Germline assignment: CDR1 SEHNR and CDR2 FQNEAQ (reference sequence). This CDR3 region has 18 residues. This CDR3 is CASSLALPAGRSSYEQYF. Written as DNA, the CDR3 is TGTGCCAGCAGCTTAGCCCTCCCGGCGGGACGTAGCTCCTACGAGCAGTACTTC.